The T cell receptor beta chain under discussion was sequenced for a study of cytomegalovirus exposure and HLA in healthy donors. Those who donated were healthy bone marrow donors. Donors sampled were nominally healthy, though unrecorded immune exposures were likely. PCR amplification relied on 60 Vbeta primers (plus 13 Jbeta primers). Produced via immunoSEQ multiplex PCR; TCRdb's table is partial and in-frame only. Among under 110,000 clones listed, more than 80% were seen once. This TCR was recovered from a man younger than 45 in good health and CMV-seronegative. Sequenced: PBMCs.

The CDR3 DNA sequence: TGTGCCAGCAGCCTGGACTCGCTCTACGAGCAGTACTTC. This encodes CASSLDSLYEQYF. The chain recombines TRBV28 with TRBJ2-7; a possible D gene is TRBD2 (5 bases). The CDR3 covers 13 residues. Germline V CDR1 and CDR2: MDHEN, SYDVKM. V lost 6 bases and J lost 3, with 12 bases in between.